Described below is a single TCR beta chain sequence and its context. Its antigen is not identified. Resections from corrective heart surgery supplied the thymus tissue. Having surgery to correct congenital heart defects, healthy Finnish infants acted as the donors. This sample stems from a study of human thymus T cells. Overall study findings and caveats: V and J gene usage appeared biased in thymic and blood repertoires. As related research reported, thymic repertoires overlapped highly among unrelated individuals.

Using immunoSEQ multiplex PCR, the repertoire was profiled, and TCRdb retains in-frame clones only, with some absent. The sample carries some 130,000 clones, around 94% recorded once. The CDR3 is 15 residues long. CDR1 and CDR2 (germline): GTSNPN, SVGIG (reference sequence). V lost 0 bases and J 2 bases, leaving 8 bases between the germline ends. This receptor was obtained from a boy younger than two with a congenital heart defect but otherwise immunologically healthy. Material for sequencing was thymus tissue. The gene calls are TRBV30 and TRBJ2-6; a weak D match, TRBD2 (6 bases). CDR3 nucleotides: TGTGCCTGGAGTGTAGGAGGGGCTGGGGCCAACGTCCTGACTTTC. Its translation is CAWSVGGAGANVLTF.